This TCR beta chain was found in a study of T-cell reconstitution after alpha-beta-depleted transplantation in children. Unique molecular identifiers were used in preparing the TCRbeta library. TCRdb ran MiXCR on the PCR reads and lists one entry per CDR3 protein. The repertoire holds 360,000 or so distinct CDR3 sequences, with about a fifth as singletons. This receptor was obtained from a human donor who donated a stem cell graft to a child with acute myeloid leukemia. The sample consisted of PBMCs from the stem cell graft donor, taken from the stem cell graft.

The DNA for the CDR3 is TGCGCCAGCAGCTTGTGGACAGGGAGCTCCTACGAGCAGTACTTC. Encoded protein: CASSLWTGSSYEQYF. The chain carries TRBV5-1 and TRBJ2-7, with TRBD1 identical over 8 bases. The CDR3 spans 15 residues. Trimming removed 1 base from V and 0 bases from J; junction bases left unmatched: 3. Germline V gene data show CDR1 as SGHRS and CDR2 as YFSETQ. Together with reference TRBV5-1 and TRBJ2-7, the CDR3 gives the full variable domain: KAGVTQTPRYLIKTRGQQVTLSCSPISGHRSVSWYQQTPGQGLQFLFEYFSETQRNKGNFPGRFSGRQFSNSRSEMNVSTLELGDSALYLCASSLWTGSSYEQYFGPGTRLTVT.